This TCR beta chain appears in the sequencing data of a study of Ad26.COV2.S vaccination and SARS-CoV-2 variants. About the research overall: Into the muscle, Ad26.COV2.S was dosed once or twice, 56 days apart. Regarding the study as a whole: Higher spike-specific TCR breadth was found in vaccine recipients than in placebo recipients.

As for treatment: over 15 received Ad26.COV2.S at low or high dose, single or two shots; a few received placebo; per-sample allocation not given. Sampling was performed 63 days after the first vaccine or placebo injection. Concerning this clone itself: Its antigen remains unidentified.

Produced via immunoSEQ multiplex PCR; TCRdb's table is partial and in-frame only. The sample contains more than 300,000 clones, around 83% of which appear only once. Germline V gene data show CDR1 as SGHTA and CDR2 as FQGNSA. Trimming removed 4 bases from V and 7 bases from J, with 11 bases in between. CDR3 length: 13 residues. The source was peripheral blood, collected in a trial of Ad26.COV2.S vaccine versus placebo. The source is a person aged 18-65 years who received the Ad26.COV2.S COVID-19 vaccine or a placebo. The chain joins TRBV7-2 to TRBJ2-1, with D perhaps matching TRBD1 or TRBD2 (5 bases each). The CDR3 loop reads CASSSGPLNEQFF. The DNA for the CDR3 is TGTGCCAGCAGCTCGGGACCGCTGAATGAGCAGTTCTTC.